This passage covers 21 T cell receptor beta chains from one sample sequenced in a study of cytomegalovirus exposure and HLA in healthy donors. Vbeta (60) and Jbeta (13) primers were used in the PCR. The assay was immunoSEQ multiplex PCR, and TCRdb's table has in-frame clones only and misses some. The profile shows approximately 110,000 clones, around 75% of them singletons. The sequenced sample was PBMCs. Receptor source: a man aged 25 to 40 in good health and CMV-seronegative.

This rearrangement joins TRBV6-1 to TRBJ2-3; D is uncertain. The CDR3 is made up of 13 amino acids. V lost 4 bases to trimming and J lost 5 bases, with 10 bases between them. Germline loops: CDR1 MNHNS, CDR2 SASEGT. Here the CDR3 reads CASSAQTGDTQYF. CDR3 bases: TGTGCCAGCAGTGCCCAGACTGGAGATACGCAGTATTTT.

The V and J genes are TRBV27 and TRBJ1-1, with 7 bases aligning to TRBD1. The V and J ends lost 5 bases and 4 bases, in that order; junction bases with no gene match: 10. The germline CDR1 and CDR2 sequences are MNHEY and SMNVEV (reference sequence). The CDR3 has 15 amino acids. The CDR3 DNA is TGTGCCAGCAGTACCCCGGGACAGCCTGTCACTGAAGCTTTCTTT. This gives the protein CASSTPGQPVTEAFF.

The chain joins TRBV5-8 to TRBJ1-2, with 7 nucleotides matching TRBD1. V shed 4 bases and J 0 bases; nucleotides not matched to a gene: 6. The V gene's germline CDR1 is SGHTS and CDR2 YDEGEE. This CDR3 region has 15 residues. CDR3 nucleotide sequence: TGTGCCAGCAGCCGGGGACAGCTAGCTAACTATGGCTACACCTTC. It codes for CASSRGQLANYGYTF.

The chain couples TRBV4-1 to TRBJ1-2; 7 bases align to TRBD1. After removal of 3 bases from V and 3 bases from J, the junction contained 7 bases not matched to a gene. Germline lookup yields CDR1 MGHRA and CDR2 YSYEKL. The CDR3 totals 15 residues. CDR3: CASSQEGQSDYGYTF. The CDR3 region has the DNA TGCGCCAGCAGCCAGGAGGGACAGTCTGACTATGGCTACACCTTC.

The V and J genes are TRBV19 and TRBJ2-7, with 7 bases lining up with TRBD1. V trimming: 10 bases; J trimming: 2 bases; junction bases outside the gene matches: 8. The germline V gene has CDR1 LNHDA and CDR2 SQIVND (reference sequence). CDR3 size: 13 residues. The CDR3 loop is CATAGTATYEQYF. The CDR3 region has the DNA TGTGCCACCGCCGGGACAGCAACCTACGAGCAGTACTTC.

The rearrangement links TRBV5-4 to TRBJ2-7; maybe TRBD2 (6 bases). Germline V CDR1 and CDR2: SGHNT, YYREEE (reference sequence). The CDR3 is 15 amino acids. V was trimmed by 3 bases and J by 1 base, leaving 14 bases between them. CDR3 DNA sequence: TGTGCCAGCAGCTGGGGGGTCGGGGGATCCTACGAGCAGTACTTC. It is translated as CASSWGVGGSYEQYF.

The CDR3 spells CSVEEVPGSYGYTF. In DNA, the CDR3 is TGCAGCGTTGAAGAAGTCCCCGGGTCTTATGGCTACACCTTC. This sequence joins TRBV29-1 and TRBJ1-2, with D hard to call. Deletions cut 0 bases from V and 5 bases from J, with 13 bases between. This CDR3 region has 14 residues. Germline-derived CDR1 and CDR2 are SQVTM and ANQGSEA. The whole variable domain, filled in from reference TRBV29-1 and TRBJ1-2, reads SAVISQKPSRDICQRGTSLTIQCQVDSQVTMMFWYRQQPGQSLTLIATANQGSEATYESGFVIDKFPISRPNLTFSTLTVSNMSPEDSSIYLCSVEEVPGSYGYTFGSGTRLTVV.

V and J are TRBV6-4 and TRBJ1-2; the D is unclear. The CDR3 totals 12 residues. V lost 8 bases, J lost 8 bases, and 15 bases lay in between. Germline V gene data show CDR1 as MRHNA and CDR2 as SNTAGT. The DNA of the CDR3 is TGTGCCAGCTCCGAACGAGGGTTCGGCTACACCTTC. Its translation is CASSERGFGYTF.

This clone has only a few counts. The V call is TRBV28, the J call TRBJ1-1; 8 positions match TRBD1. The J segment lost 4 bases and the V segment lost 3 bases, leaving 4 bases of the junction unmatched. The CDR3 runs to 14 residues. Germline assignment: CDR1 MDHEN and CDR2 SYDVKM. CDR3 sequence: CASSLQGAPTEAFF. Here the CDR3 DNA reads TGTGCCAGCAGTTTGCAGGGGGCTCCCACTGAAGCTTTCTTT.

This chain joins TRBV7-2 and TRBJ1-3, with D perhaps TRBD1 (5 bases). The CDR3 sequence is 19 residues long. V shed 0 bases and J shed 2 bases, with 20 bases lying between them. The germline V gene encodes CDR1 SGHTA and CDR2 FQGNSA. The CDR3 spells CASSLALGGGEVAGNTIYF. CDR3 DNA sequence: TGTGCCAGCAGCTTAGCGCTTGGGGGGGGTGAGGTAGCTGGAAACACCATATATTTT.

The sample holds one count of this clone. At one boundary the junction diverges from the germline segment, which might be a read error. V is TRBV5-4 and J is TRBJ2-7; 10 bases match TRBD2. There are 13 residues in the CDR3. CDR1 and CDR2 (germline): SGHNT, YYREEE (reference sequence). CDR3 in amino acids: CASSLEAGGITDF. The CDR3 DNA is TGTGCCAGCAGCTTGGAAGCGGGAGGGATAACGGACTTC.

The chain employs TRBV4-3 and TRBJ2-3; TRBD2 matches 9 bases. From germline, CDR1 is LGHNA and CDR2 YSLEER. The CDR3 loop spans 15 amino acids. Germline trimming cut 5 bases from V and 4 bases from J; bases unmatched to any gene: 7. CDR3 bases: TGCGCCAGCAGCACACTAGCGGGTATCGCAGATACGCAGTATTTT. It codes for CASSTLAGIADTQYF.

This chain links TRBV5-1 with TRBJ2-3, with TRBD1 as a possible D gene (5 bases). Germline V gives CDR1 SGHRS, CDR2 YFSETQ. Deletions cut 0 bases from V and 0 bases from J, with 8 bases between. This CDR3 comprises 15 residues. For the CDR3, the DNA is TGCGCCAGCAGCTTGGGGACACCTAGCACAGATACGCAGTATTTT. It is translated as CASSLGTPSTDTQYF.

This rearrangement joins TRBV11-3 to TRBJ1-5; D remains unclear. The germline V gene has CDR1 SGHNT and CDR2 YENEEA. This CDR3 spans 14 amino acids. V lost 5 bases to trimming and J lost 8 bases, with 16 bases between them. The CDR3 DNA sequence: TGTGCCAGCAGCCCCGTTTTCGGGCGGGAGCCCCAGCATTTT. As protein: CASSPVFGREPQHF.

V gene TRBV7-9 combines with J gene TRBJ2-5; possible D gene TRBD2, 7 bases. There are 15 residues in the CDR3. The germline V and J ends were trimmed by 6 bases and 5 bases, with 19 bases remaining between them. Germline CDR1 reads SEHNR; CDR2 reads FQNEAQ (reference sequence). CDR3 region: CASRGGGPIEETQYF. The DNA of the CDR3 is TGTGCCAGCAGAGGGGGGGGGCCGATTGAGGAGACCCAGTACTTC.

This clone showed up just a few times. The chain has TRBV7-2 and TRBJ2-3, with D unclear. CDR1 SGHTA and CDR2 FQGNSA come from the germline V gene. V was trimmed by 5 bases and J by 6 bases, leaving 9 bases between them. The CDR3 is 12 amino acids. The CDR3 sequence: CASSVQWDTQYF. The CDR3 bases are TGTGCCAGCAGCGTACAGTGGGATACGCAGTATTTT. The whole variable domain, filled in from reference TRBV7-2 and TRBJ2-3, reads GAGVSQSPSNKVTEKGKDVELRCDPISGHTALYWYRQSLGQGLEFLIYFQGNSAPDKSGLPSDRFSAERTGGSVSTLTIQRTQQEDSAVYLCASSVQWDTQYFGPGTRLTVL.

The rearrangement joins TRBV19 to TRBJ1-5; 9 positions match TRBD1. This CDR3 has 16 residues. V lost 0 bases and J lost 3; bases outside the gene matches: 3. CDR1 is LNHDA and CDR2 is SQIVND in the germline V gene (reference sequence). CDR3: CASSIERTGVNQPQHF. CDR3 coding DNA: TGTGCCAGTAGTATAGAAAGGACAGGGGTCAATCAGCCCCAGCATTTT.

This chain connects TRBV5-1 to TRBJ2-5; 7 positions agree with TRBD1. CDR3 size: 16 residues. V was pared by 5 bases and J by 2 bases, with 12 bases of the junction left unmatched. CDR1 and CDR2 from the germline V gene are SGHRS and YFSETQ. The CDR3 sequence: CASRYLGTALQETQYF. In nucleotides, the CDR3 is TGCGCCAGCAGATATTTAGGGACAGCCTTACAAGAGACCCAGTACTTC.

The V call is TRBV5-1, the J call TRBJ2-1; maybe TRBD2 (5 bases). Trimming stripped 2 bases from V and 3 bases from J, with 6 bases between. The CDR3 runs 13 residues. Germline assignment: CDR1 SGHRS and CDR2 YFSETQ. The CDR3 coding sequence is TGCGCCAGCAGCTTTGGAGGCTACAATGAGCAGTTCTTC. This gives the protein CASSFGGYNEQFF.

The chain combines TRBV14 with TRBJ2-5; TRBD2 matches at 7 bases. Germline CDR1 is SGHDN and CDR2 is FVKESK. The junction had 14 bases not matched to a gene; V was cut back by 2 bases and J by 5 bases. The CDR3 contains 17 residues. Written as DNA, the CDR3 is TGTGCCAGCAGCCAACCGTCTAGCGGCACCTATGGGGAGACCCAGTACTTC. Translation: CASSQPSSGTYGETQYF.

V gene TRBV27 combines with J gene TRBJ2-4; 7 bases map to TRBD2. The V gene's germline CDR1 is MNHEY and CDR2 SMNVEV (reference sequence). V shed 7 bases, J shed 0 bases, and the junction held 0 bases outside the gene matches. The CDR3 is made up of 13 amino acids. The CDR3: CASTGGAKNIQYF. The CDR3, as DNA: TGTGCCAGCACGGGGGGAGCCAAAAACATTCAGTACTTC.